This TCR beta chain was found in a study of radiotherapy plus CTLA-4 blockade in lung cancer. The length of the CDR3 is 16 residues. Looked up from germline, CDR1 is LGHNA and CDR2 is YSLEER. V shed 2 bases and J shed 5 bases, with 18 bases lying between them. Data came from immunoSEQ multiplex PCR; TCRdb stores just in-frame clones and leaves some out. The sample has roughly 90,000 clones; 55% to 75% are singletons. The input for sequencing was peripheral blood, taken from a patient treated with radiotherapy plus ipilimumab. The clonotype comes from a human donor with non-small cell lung cancer that progressed on radiotherapy plus ipilimumab. The chain couples TRBV4-3 to TRBJ1-2; D remains unclear. CDR3 in amino acids: CASSQPAGPRRYGYTF. The CDR3, as DNA: TGCGCCAGCAGCCAACCGGCGGGCCCGCGGAGATATGGCTACACCTTC.